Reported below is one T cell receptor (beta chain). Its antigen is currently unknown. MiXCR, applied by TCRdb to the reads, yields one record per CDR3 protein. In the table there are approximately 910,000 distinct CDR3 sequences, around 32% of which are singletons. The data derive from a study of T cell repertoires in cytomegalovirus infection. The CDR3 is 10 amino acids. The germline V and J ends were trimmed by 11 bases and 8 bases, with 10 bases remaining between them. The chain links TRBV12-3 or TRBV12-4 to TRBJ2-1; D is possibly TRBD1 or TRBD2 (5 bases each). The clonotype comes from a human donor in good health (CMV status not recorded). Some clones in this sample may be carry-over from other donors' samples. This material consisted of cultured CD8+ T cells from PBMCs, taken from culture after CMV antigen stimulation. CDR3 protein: CAVGVYEQFF. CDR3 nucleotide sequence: TGTGCCGTGGGGGTCTATGAGCAGTTCTTC.